A selection of T cell receptor beta chains follows, all from one sample in a study of post-analysis software for immune sequencing data. TCRdb independently ran MiXCR on the PCR reads; one entry per CDR3 protein. The data show 750,000 to 950,000 distinct CDR3 sequences, roughly 50% seen once. The sequencing sample was made of blood. Receptors originate from a girl aged 5 to 17 with multiple sclerosis. CDR3s include the opening cysteine and the closing phenylalanine or tryptophan. D genes are given only for firm matches. Size values are once, few and many counts, or a class for expanded clones, and some rows have none.

CDR3 length,J gene,V gene,D gene,clone size,CDR3 DNA,CDR3 protein
15,TRBJ2-5,TRBV3-1,.,.,TGTGCCAGCAGCCGGACATTGAGGGAACAAGAGACCCAGTACTTC,CASSRTLREQETQYF
15,TRBJ2-1,TRBV5-1,.,.,TGCGCCAGCAGCTTGGCCGTGCGGGGCTACAATGAGCAGTTCTTC,CASSLAVRGYNEQFF
12,TRBJ2-5,TRBV7-9,.,.,TGTGCCAGTAGCCACATCCATGGAGAGCAGTACTTC,CASSHIHGEQYF
16,TRBJ2-4,TRBV11-2,TRBD1,.,TGTGCCAGCAGCTTAACAGGGGGTCGGGACAAAAACATTCAGTACTTC,CASSLTGGRDKNIQYF
17,TRBJ1-2,TRBV19,TRBD1,.,TGTGCCAGTAGTTTTCCTTGGGACAGGGGGCTGGTGGATGGCTACACCTTC,CASSFPWDRGLVDGYTF
16,TRBJ2-4,TRBV20-1,.,few,TGCAGTGCTCCCCATTTGACAGACGTAGCCAAAAACATTCAGTACTTC,CSAPHLTDVAKNIQYF
15,TRBJ2-1,TRBV29-1,.,.,TGCAGCGTTGAAGATCGCCACAGCACCTACAATGAGCAGTTCTTC,CSVEDRHSTYNEQFF
17,TRBJ2-3,TRBV7-6,.,.,TGTGCCAGCAGCTTTCGGTGGGGGTCACTAGGCACAGATACGCAGTATTTT,CASSFRWGSLGTDTQYF
15,TRBJ1-2,TRBV4-3,TRBD1,once,TGCGCCAGCAGCCAAGATAGGACAGGGGGCTATGGCTACACCTTC,CASSQDRTGGYGYTF
14,TRBJ2-5,TRBV24-1,.,few,TGTGCCACCAGTACCTCAGGCGGCTTGGGGACCCAGTACTTC,CATSTSGGLGTQYF
15,TRBJ2-7,TRBV5-6,.,.,TGTGCCAGCAGCTCCGGGACGGGCTCCTTCTACGAGCAGTACTTC,CASSSGTGSFYEQYF
14,TRBJ2-4,TRBV12-3/TRBV12-4,TRBD1,.,TGTGCCAGCAGCCCAGGGGGAGCCAAAAACATTCAGTACTTC,CASSPGGAKNIQYF
14,TRBJ2-7,TRBV29-1,TRBD1,.,TGCAGCGTTGCCGGGACAGAAATTCACTACGAGCAGTACTTC,CSVAGTEIHYEQYF
15,TRBJ2-4,TRBV7-8,.,.,TGTGCCAGCAGCGCCCCTTCCGGGGCCCGGTTGTCCCAGTACTTC,CASSAPSGARLSQYF
11,TRBJ2-7,TRBV29-1,.,.,TGCAGCGTTGACGGGGGAAACGAGCAGTACTTC,CSVDGGNEQYF
13,TRBJ1-2,TRBV6-5,.,few,TGTGCCAGCAGCGAGGCTACAGTCGATGGCTACACCTTC,CASSEATVDGYTF
17,TRBJ2-7,TRBV7-9,TRBD2,.,TGTGTCAGCAGTAGAGAATGGCTAGCGGGACTCGCCTACGAGCAGTACTTC,CVSSREWLAGLAYEQYF
16,TRBJ2-3,TRBV28,.,.,TGTGCCAGCAGTTCCCCCCCGAGGCCAGGGGGGGATACGCAGTATTTT,CASSSPPRPGGDTQYF
16,TRBJ2-7,TRBV10-3,TRBD1,few,TGTGCCATCAGTGAGTCGAGACAGGGGGAAACGTACGAGCAGTACTTC,CAISESRQGETYEQYF
14,TRBJ2-7,TRBV27,.,many,TGTGCCAGCCCCCCGGAGGAAACCGCCTACGAGCAGTACTTC,CASPPEETAYEQYF
15,TRBJ2-3,TRBV20-1,TRBD2,.,TGCAGTGCCGAGGCCCGGGCGGGAGCATCAGATACGCAGTATTTT,CSAEARAGASDTQYF
14,TRBJ1-2,TRBV5-1,.,.,TGCGCCAGCAGCTACTCCGGGACGGAATATGGCTACACCTTC,CASSYSGTEYGYTF
13,TRBJ2-3,TRBV6-5,TRBD1,few,TGTGCCAGCACCCGGACAGGTACCGATACGCAGTATTTT,CASTRTGTDTQYF
13,TRBJ2-4,TRBV7-9,.,few,TGTGCCAGCAGCCCAAGCGGACTAAACATTCAGTACTTC,CASSPSGLNIQYF
16,TRBJ2-7,TRBV6-1,TRBD2,.,TGTGCCAGCAGTGAAACCAGCGGGAGGGCCTCCTACGAGCAGTACTTC,CASSETSGRASYEQYF
14,TRBJ2-5,TRBV3-1,.,.,TGTGCCAGCAGCCCCATGGCGGGGAAGGAGACCCAGTACTTC,CASSPMAGKETQYF
16,TRBJ2-7,TRBV2,TRBD2,.,TGTGCCAGCAGTTCCCCACTAGCGGGAGTCTGCTACGAGCAGTACTTC,CASSSPLAGVCYEQYF
15,TRBJ2-5,TRBV5-6,TRBD2,.,TGTGCCAGCAGCTTGATCGGGAGGGCTGAAGGGACCCAGTACTTC,CASSLIGRAEGTQYF
16,TRBJ2-1,TRBV5-1,.,.,TGCGCCAGCAGCTTGGAAGGCGTCGGCTCCTACAATGAGCAGTTCTTC,CASSLEGVGSYNEQFF
17,TRBJ2-7,TRBV10-3,TRBD1,.,TGTGCCATCAGTCCCCGGGACAGGGCGTTTATGACCTACGAGCAGTACTTC,CAISPRDRAFMTYEQYF
12,TRBJ2-7,TRBV29-1,.,few,TGCAGCGGGACTGACGAAGCCTACGAGCAGTACTTC,CSGTDEAYEQYF
16,TRBJ2-7,TRBV4-2,.,few,TGTGCCAGCAGCCAAGAGGTGGGGGCCACCACCTACGAGCAGTACTTC,CASSQEVGATTYEQYF
17,TRBJ1-4,TRBV6-5,.,.,TGTGCCAGCAGTTCCCCCGGTACTATCGGCGGAGGTGAAAAACTGTTTTTT,CASSSPGTIGGGEKLFF
16,TRBJ2-6,TRBV3-1,.,.,TGTGCCAGCAGCCAAGCATCAGGGGCTGGGGCCAACGTCCTGACTTTC,CASSQASGAGANVLTF
14,TRBJ2-1,TRBV27,.,once,TGTGCCAGCAGTTTAGGAGCCTCCTACAATGAGCAGTTCTTC,CASSLGASYNEQFF
16,TRBJ2-1,TRBV9,TRBD2,few,TGTGCCAGCAGCGCAACCCTAGCGGGAGGGACTGATGAGCAGTTCTTC,CASSATLAGGTDEQFF
14,TRBJ2-1,TRBV7-6,.,.,TGTGCCAGCAGCTCTGTCGATCGGGACAATGAGCAGTTCTTC,CASSSVDRDNEQFF